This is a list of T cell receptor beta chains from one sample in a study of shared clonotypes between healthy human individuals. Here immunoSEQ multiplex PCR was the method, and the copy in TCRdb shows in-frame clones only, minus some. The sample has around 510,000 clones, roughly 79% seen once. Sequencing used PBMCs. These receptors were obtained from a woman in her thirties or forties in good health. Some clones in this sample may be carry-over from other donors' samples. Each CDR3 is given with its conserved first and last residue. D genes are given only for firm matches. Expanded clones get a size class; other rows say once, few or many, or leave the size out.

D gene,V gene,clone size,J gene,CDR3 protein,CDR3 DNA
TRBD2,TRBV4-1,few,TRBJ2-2,CASSQVGTRPIGELFF,TGCGCCAGCAGCCAAGTCGGGACTAGGCCCATCGGGGAGCTGTTTTTT
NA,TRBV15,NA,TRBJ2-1,CATSTFQGPHNEQFF,TGTGCCACCTCTACCTTTCAGGGGCCCCACAATGAGCAGTTCTTC
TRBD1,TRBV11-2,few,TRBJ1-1,CASSGTAYGAEAFF,TGTGCCAGCAGCGGGACAGCCTATGGCGCTGAAGCTTTCTTT
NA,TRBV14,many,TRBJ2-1,CASSQDIGRGLNEQFF,TGTGCCAGCAGCCAAGATATCGGGAGAGGCCTCAATGAGCAGTTCTTC
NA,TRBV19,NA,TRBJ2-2,CASSGIGLNTGELFF,TGTGCCAGTAGTGGAATCGGGTTGAACACCGGGGAGCTGTTTTTT
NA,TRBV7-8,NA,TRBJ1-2,CASSLIGGDNPFGYTF,TGTGCCAGCAGCCTAATAGGGGGGGACAACCCGTTCGGCTACACCTTC
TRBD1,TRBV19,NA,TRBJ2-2,CASSMPRTGAGTGELFF,TGTGCCAGTAGTATGCCACGGACAGGGGCGGGCACCGGGGAGCTGTTTTTT
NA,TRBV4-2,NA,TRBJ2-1,CASSHTQPNEQFF,TGTGCCAGCAGCCATACCCAACCGAATGAGCAGTTCTTC
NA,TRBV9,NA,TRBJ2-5,CASSVVGGPEAQYF,TGTGCCAGCAGCGTCGTCGGGGGGCCGGAGGCCCAGTACTTC
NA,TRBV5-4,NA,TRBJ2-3,CASSSAGTAPTDTQYF,TGTGCCAGCAGCTCCGCCGGGACCGCCCCCACAGATACGCAGTATTTT
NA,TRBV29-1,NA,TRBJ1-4,CSVGAGVLNEKLFF,TGCAGCGTTGGGGCGGGGGTCCTTAATGAAAAACTGTTTTTT
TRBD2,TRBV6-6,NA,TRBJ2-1,CASSLVSGSYNEQFF,TGTGCCAGCAGTCTGGTTAGCGGGAGCTACAATGAGCAGTTCTTC
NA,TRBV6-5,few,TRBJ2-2,CASRAHNTGELFF,TGTGCCAGCAGGGCCCACAACACAGGGGAGCTGTTTTTT
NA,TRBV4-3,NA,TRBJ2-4,CASSQDQEGAKNIQYF,TGCGCCAGCAGCCAAGACCAGGAGGGAGCCAAAAACATTCAGTACTTC
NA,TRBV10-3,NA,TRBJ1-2,CAISVGRGYGYTF,TGTGCCATCAGTGTTGGACGCGGCTATGGCTACACCTTC
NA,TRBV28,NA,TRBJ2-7,CASSHPVAAYEQYF,TGTGCCAGCAGCCACCCAGTGGCGGCCTACGAGCAGTACTTC
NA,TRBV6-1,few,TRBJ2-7,CASSDNPAPSYEQYF,TGTGCCAGCAGTGACAACCCAGCACCGTCCTACGAGCAGTACTTC